This TCR beta chain emerged from a study of blood T cells in healthy people across ages. General observations from the study: In these data, TCR beta diversity tracked strongly with naive T cell percentage.

This clonotype was detected only a few times. The antigen remains undetermined. CDR1 and CDR2 (germline): ENHRY, SYGVKD. The CDR3 is 14 residues long. V lost 6 bases, J lost 1 base, and 12 bases lay in between. A second about 7 to 11 cycle PCR used barcoded and J-beta primers. TCRdb reanalysed the 5' RACE reads using MiXCR and keeps one entry per CDR3 protein. The sample includes about 720,000 distinct CDR3 sequences, roughly 25% of them seen just once. The same sample was also used in a study of T cells of mothers and their children. That study reports: Among related mother-child pairs, overlap was slightly higher than in unrelated pairs, though not significantly.

Sequenced sample: blood. V gene TRBV10-3 combines with J gene TRBJ2-5; weak D call: TRBD2 (6 bases). The receptor's source is a boy aged 5-17 years in good health. CDR3 bases: TGTGCCATCAGGCAACCGGGACTCCAAGAGACCCAGTACTTC. It is translated as CAIRQPGLQETQYF.